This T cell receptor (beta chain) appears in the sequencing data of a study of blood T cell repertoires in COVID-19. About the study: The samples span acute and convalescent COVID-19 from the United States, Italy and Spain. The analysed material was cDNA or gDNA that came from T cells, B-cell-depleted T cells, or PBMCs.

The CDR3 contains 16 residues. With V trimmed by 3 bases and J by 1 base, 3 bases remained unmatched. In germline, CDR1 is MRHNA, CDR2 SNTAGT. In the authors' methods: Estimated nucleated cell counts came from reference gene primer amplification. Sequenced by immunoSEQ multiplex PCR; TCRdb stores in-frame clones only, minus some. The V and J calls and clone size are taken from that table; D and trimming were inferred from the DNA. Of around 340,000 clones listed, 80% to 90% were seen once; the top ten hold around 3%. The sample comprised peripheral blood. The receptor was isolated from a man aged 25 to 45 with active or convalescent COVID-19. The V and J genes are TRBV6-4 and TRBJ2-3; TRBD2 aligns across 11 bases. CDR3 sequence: CASSEQTSGGTDTQYF. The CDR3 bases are TGTGCCAGCAGTGAGCAGACTAGCGGGGGCACAGATACGCAGTATTTT.